This T cell receptor beta chain was captured by sequencing in a study of T-cell memory formation after mild COVID-19. Background on the study: Largely donor-specific TCR clusters were found.

Concerning this clonotype: The antigen is undetermined.

Study-level findings and limits: Detection of some responders pre-infection suggested pre-existing cross-reactive memory T cells participated. Contracting clones from day 15 to 85 showed balanced CD4/CD8; later expanders favored CD4+.

The CDR3 contains 16 residues. Germline-derived CDR1 and CDR2 are MGHDK and SYGVNS. Trimming stripped 4 bases from V and 8 bases from J, with 23 bases between. A single record per CDR3 protein comes from TCRdb applying MiXCR to the 5' RACE reads. This table has a few hundred thousand distinct CDR3 sequences, 16% appearing once. The chain carries TRBV25-1 and TRBJ1-2; D gene uncertain. The clonotype originates from a man aged 18 to 29 who had mild COVID-19 (a few samples of this study predate the infection). Cell type and time point are not known. The sequencing input was PBMCs or a T cell subset sorted from them (not recorded which). CDR3 in DNA: TGTGCCAGCAGTGGGAGGAGTTTCCTGGGCCATGAGGGCTACACCTTC. It codes for CASSGRSFLGHEGYTF.